The rows below give T cell receptor beta chains drawn from one sample of a study of control samples from healthy donors and cancer patients. TCRdb's copy holds only in-frame clones and misses some; the assay was immunoSEQ multiplex PCR. The table shows over 110,000 clones, with approximately 86% occurring only once. Sequencing was carried out using blood. These receptors all come from a woman aged 25 to 39 in good health. Each CDR3 is given with its conserved first and last residue. D genes are given only for firm matches. The listing skips clone size in some rows; elsewhere it reads once, few, many or a size class.

>TRBJ2-1|.|TRBV7-2|.
CASSLAWIGNEQFF
TGTGCCAGCAGCTTAGCGTGGATCGGGAATGAGCAGTTCTTC
>TRBJ2-7|TRBD2|TRBV18|.
CASSRAGPAYEQYF
TGTGCCAGCTCACGAGCGGGGCCGGCCTACGAGCAGTACTTC
>TRBJ1-1|.|TRBV5-6|.
CASSFQYTEAFF
TGTGCCAGCAGCTTCCAATACACTGAAGCTTTCTTT
>TRBJ1-5|TRBD1|TRBV19|.
CASSQQGGNQPQHF
TGTGCCAGTAGTCAACAGGGGGGCAATCAGCCCCAGCATTTT
>TRBJ2-7|TRBD2|TRBV5-5|.
CASRAGTSLTYEQYF
TGTGCCAGCAGGGCGGGGACTAGCCTTACCTACGAGCAGTACTTC
>TRBJ2-7|TRBD1|TRBV5-1|.
CASSNSGTGPYEQYF
TGCGCCAGCAGCAACTCCGGGACAGGGCCCTACGAGCAGTACTTC
>TRBJ2-7|.|TRBV3-1/TRBV3-2|.
CASSRNRAYEQYF
TGTGCCAGCAGCCGGAACAGGGCCTACGAGCAGTACTTC
>TRBJ1-5|TRBD1|TRBV5-5|.
CASSLGGQPNQPQHF
TGTGCCAGCAGCTTGGGGGGACAGCCCAATCAGCCCCAGCATTTT
>TRBJ2-3|TRBD2|TRBV27|.
CASSFWGLAGQSTDTQYF
TGTGCCAGCAGTTTCTGGGGACTAGCGGGACAAAGCACAGATACGCAGTATTTT
>TRBJ1-2|.|TRBV2|.
CASSGLDSNYGYTF
TGTGCCAGCAGTGGGTTGGACAGTAACTATGGCTACACCTTC
>TRBJ2-7|.|TRBV5-6|.
CASSLALSYEQYF
TGTGCCAGCAGCTTGGCTCTTTCCTACGAGCAGTACTTC
>TRBJ1-1|.|TRBV11-2|.
CASSALSMYTEAFF
TGTGCCAGCAGCGCGCTATCAATGTACACTGAAGCTTTCTTT
>TRBJ1-1|TRBD1|TRBV4-1|.
CASSQAGTGAMNTEAFF
TGCGCCAGCAGCCAGGCCGGGACAGGGGCCATGAACACTGAAGCTTTCTTT
>TRBJ1-6|.|TRBV12-3/TRBV12-4|.
CASSGQYNSPLHF
TGTGCCAGCAGTGGACAGTATAATTCACCCCTCCACTTT
>TRBJ1-1|.|TRBV27|.
CASSFTPMNTEAFF
TGTGCCAGCAGTTTCACTCCAATGAACACTGAAGCTTTCTTT
>TRBJ2-7|TRBD2|TRBV19|.
CASRPLAGSSYEQYF
TGTGCCAGTAGGCCACTAGCGGGGAGCTCCTACGAGCAGTACTTC
>TRBJ1-1|.|TRBV20-1|.
CSASVTPNTEAFF
TGCAGTGCTAGTGTAACACCGAACACTGAAGCTTTCTTT
>TRBJ2-3|.|TRBV2|.
CASRYRVPPTDTQYF
TGTGCCAGCAGATACAGGGTTCCCCCCACAGATACGCAGTATTTT
>TRBJ2-1|TRBD2|TRBV10-2|.
CASSGEGLSYNEQFF
TGCGCCAGCAGTGGGGAGGGCCTCTCCTACAATGAGCAGTTCTTC
>TRBJ2-5|.|TRBV18|.
CASSPPDSEATQYF
TGTGCCAGCTCACCCCCAGATTCGGAAGCGACCCAGTACTTC
>TRBJ1-4|.|TRBV10-1|few
CASSVKSLNEKLFF
TGCGCCAGCAGTGTCAAGAGCCTCAATGAAAAACTGTTTTTT
>TRBJ1-2|.|TRBV6-5|.
CASSFRVGNYGYTF
TGTGCCAGCAGTTTCCGCGTGGGTAACTATGGCTACACCTTC
>TRBJ1-1|.|TRBV7-7|.
CASSLVLNTEAFF
TGTGCCAGCAGCTTAGTACTGAACACTGAAGCTTTCTTT
>TRBJ2-1|TRBD2|TRBV11-3|once
CASSASGAENEQFF
TGTGCCAGCAGTGCTAGCGGGGCAGAAAATGAGCAGTTCTTC
>TRBJ1-2|.|TRBV28|few
CASSSYEGGDNYGYTF
TGTGCCAGCAGTTCATACGAGGGAGGGGACAACTATGGCTACACCTTC
>TRBJ2-5|.|TRBV19|.
CASSMLAQETQYF
TGTGCCAGTAGTATGCTGGCGCAAGAGACCCAGTACTTC
>TRBJ2-5|TRBD1|TRBV19|.
CASSMTGIRETQYF
TGTGCCAGTAGTATGACAGGGATTCGAGAGACCCAGTACTTC
>TRBJ2-1|TRBD2|TRBV6-4|few
CASSDTSGSYNEQFF
TGTGCCAGCAGTGACACTAGCGGGTCCTACAATGAGCAGTTCTTC
>TRBJ2-1|.|TRBV6-6|.
CASKRSIDHEQFF
TGTGCCAGCAAACGGAGTATCGACCATGAGCAGTTCTTC
>TRBJ2-3|.|TRBV7-3|once
CASSSGLNTQYF
TGTGCCAGCAGCTCCGGCCTGAATACGCAGTATTTT
>TRBJ2-7|TRBD2|TRBV4-2|few
CASSQDPSGSSYEQYF
TGTGCCAGCAGCCAAGATCCTAGCGGGAGCTCCTACGAGCAGTACTTC
>TRBJ1-1|TRBD1|TRBV29-1|once
CSVGQGWTEAFF
TGCAGCGTGGGACAGGGGTGGACTGAAGCTTTCTTT
>TRBJ1-2|TRBD1|TRBV5-6|.
CASTLRAGGTYGYTF
TGTGCCAGCACCCTGCGGGCAGGGGGCACCTATGGCTACACCTTC
>TRBJ1-4|TRBD1|TRBV6-5|.
CASTRGQGGEKLFF
TGTGCCAGCACCCGGGGACAGGGAGGTGAAAAACTGTTTTTT
>TRBJ1-1|.|TRBV30|once
CAWSGARNTEAFF
TGTGCCTGGAGTGGGGCCCGGAACACTGAAGCTTTCTTT
>TRBJ2-3|.|TRBV5-4|.
CASSLVPADTQYF
TGTGCCAGCAGCTTAGTCCCGGCAGATACGCAGTATTTT
>TRBJ2-7|TRBD1|TRBV2|few
CASNRDSSYEQYF
TGTGCCAGCAACCGGGACAGCTCCTACGAGCAGTACTTC
>TRBJ2-7|TRBD2|TRBV2|.
CASSGLAAYEQYF
TGTGCCAGCAGTGGCCTAGCGGCCTACGAGCAGTACTTC
>TRBJ2-2|TRBD2|TRBV6-4|.
CASSAAAGGYTGELFF
TGTGCCAGCAGTGCTGCCGCGGGGGGGTACACCGGGGAGCTGTTTTTT
>TRBJ1-1|.|TRBV10-3|.
CAISESEGYTEAFF
TGTGCCATCAGTGAGTCGGAAGGATACACTGAAGCTTTCTTT
>TRBJ1-2|TRBD1|TRBV7-3|few
CASSPISGTGEGYTF
TGTGCCAGCAGCCCTATATCCGGGACAGGGGAAGGCTACACCTTC
>TRBJ1-2|.|TRBV7-2|.
CASSPRIGATYGYTF
TGTGCCAGCAGCCCCAGGATAGGGGCGACCTATGGCTACACCTTC
>TRBJ2-1|.|TRBV6-6|few
CASSYSAGYNEQFF
TGTGCCAGCAGTTACTCCGCTGGATACAATGAGCAGTTCTTC
>TRBJ1-2|.|TRBV3-1/TRBV3-2|.
CASSQAEYYGYTF
TGTGCCAGCAGCCAGGCGGAATACTATGGCTACACCTTC
>TRBJ1-4|TRBD1|TRBV5-6|.
CASSLRGQGREKLFF
TGTGCCAGCAGCTTGCGTGGACAGGGTCGCGAAAAACTGTTTTTT
>TRBJ1-2|.|TRBV28|.
CASSWDRSGYTF
TGTGCCAGCAGTTGGGACCGTTCGGGCTACACCTTC
>TRBJ1-1|TRBD1|TRBV25-1|.
CASSEPDREGSEAFF
TGTGCCAGCAGTGAACCAGACAGGGAAGGTTCTGAAGCTTTCTTT
>TRBJ2-3|.|TRBV3-1/TRBV3-2|.
CASSQEGGTSTDTQYF
TGTGCCAGCAGCCAAGAGGGCGGGACTAGCACAGATACGCAGTATTTT
>TRBJ1-2|TRBD1|TRBV29-1|.
CSGTGGNYGYTF
TGCAGCGGTACAGGGGGAAACTATGGCTACACCTTC
>TRBJ1-1|.|TRBV27|.
CASNPRQGATEAFF
TGTGCCAGCAACCCAAGGCAGGGCGCCACTGAAGCTTTCTTT